The 18 T cell receptor beta chains in this list originate from one sample, sequenced in a study of blood T cell repertoires in COVID-19. Profiled with immunoSEQ multiplex PCR; TCRdb holds only in-frame clones, not every one. Of about 330,000 clones in the sample, 80% to 90% are singletons; the top ten hold around 10%. Sequencing was carried out using peripheral blood. The source of these receptors is a man in his thirties or forties with COVID-19, enrolled during active disease.

Only a few counts were recorded for this clone. J is TRBJ1-5 and V is TRBV24-1; a weak D match, TRBD1 (6 bases). This CDR3 is built from 15 residues. Germline CDR1 and CDR2: KGHDR and SFDVKD. The ends were cut back, 5 bases at V and 0 bases at J, with 10 bases in the middle. CDR3 sequence reads: CATSAGQNSNQPQHF. The CDR3 DNA is TGTGCCACCAGTGCGGGACAAAATAGCAATCAGCCCCAGCATTTT.

The chain carries TRBV15 and TRBJ1-4, with a tentative D call TRBD1 (5 bases). Trimming stripped 0 bases from V and 3 bases from J, with 11 bases between. The V gene's germline CDR1 is LNHNV and CDR2 YYDKDF (reference sequence). The CDR3 is 16 residues long. DNA of the CDR3: TGTGCCACCAGCAGAGATTGGGGCTCGGCTAATGAAAAACTGTTTTTT. This codes for CATSRDWGSANEKLFF. The full variable domain, with the rest looked up from reference TRBV15 and TRBJ1-4, is DAMVIQNPRYQVTQFGKPVTLSCSQTLNHNVMYWYQQKSSQAPKLLFHYYDKDFNNEADTPDNFQSRRPNTSFCFLDIRSPGLGDTAMYLCATSRDWGSANEKLFFGSGTQLSVL.

V usage is TRBV18 and J usage is TRBJ2-2, with 9 nucleotides matching TRBD1. With V trimmed by 4 bases and J by 1 base, 4 bases remained unmatched. The CDR3 has 16 amino acids. Per germline, CDR1 KGHSH and CDR2 LQKENI. The CDR3 coding sequence is TGTGCCAGCTCACGGCAGGACAGGGGGAACACCGGGGAGCTGTTTTTT. It is translated as CASSRQDRGNTGELFF.

This clone has just a few counts. The genes are TRBV19 and TRBJ2-1, with 9 bases fitting TRBD1. The length of the CDR3 is 18 residues. The J segment lost 6 bases and the V segment lost 3 bases, leaving 15 bases of the junction unmatched. Germline CDR1 LNHDA, CDR2 SQIVND (reference sequence). The CDR3 DNA sequence: TGTGCCAGTAGTATTAGTTTGAACGGACAGGGGATTGTCAATGAGCAGTTCTTC. It is translated as CASSISLNGQGIVNEQFF.

This sequence joins TRBV5-6 and TRBJ2-5; 8 positions match TRBD1. Germline values: CDR1 SGHDT, CDR2 YYEEEE. The CDR3 has 13 amino acids. The V and J ends lost 3 bases and 5 bases, in that order; junction bases with no gene match: 3. The CDR3 reads CASSSGGGETQYF. The CDR3 DNA is TGTGCCAGCAGCTCAGGGGGCGGTGAGACCCAGTACTTC.

A note on this clone: Since the CDR3 does not end with the conserved phenylalanine or tryptophan, this likely comes from a read error. The DNA is omitted, as the CDR3 cannot be located on it reliably, and the CDR3 follows TCRdb's listing. The chain is built from TRBV3-1 (or the pseudogene TRBV3-2) and TRBJ1-1; TRBD1 was called by the table and not checked on the DNA. Germline values: CDR1 LGHDT, CDR2 YNNKEL (reference sequence). The CDR3 is made up of 9 amino acids, end residues included. This CDR3 reads CASSHQDPG.

The V gene is TRBV7-9, the J gene TRBJ2-3; a possible D gene is TRBD2 (5 bases). Germline-derived CDR1 and CDR2 are SEHNR and FQNEAQ (reference sequence). With 11 bases removed from V and 1 base from J, the gap between germline ends came to 13 bases. The CDR3 is made up of 13 amino acids. CDR3 coding DNA: TGTGCCCCGGGATACTCTCGCACAGATACGCAGTATTTT. This sequence encodes CAPGYSRTDTQYF.

The chain has TRBV5-4 and TRBJ2-2, with 8 bases that match TRBD1. In germline, CDR1 is SGHNT, CDR2 YYREEE (reference sequence). J was trimmed by 7 bases and V by 0 bases; bases with no gene match: 8. The CDR3 sequence is 16 residues long. This CDR3 is CASSLGQGARHGELFF. The CDR3 nucleotides are TGTGCCAGCAGCTTGGGGCAGGGGGCGCGACACGGGGAGCTGTTTTTT.

The V gene is TRBV2, the J gene TRBJ1-1, with no clear D. This CDR3 has 14 residues. The germline V and J ends were trimmed by 10 bases and 2 bases, with 17 bases remaining between them. From germline, CDR1 is SNHLY and CDR2 FYNNEI. The chain's CDR3 is CATRDRFSNTEAFF. The CDR3 region has the DNA TGTGCCACGAGGGATAGATTTTCTAACACTGAAGCTTTCTTT. Full variable domain (outside the CDR3, taken from reference TRBV2 and TRBJ1-1): EPEVTQTPSHQVTQMGQEVILRCVPISNHLYFYWYRQILGQKVEFLVSFYNNEISEKSEIFDDQFSVERPDGSNFTLKIRSTKLEDSAMYFCATRDRFSNTEAFFGQGTRLTVV.

The V gene is TRBV14, the J gene TRBJ1-5, with D maybe TRBD1 (6 bases). The V end lost 4 bases, the J end lost 5 bases, and 39 bases lay between the germline ends. The CDR3 contains 23 residues. The V gene's germline CDR1 is SGHDN and CDR2 FVKESK. CDR3 coding DNA: TGTGCCAGCAGCCCCTACCGCAGACAGGAACCCAACGCGCAATTGCGAACGCATCAGCCCCAGCATTTT. Its translation is CASSPYRRQEPNAQLRTHQPQHF.

The chain uses TRBV2 and TRBJ2-7, with TRBD1 matching over 8 bases. The junction had 6 bases not matched to a gene; V was cut back by 6 bases and J by 2 bases. The CDR3 is made up of 14 amino acids. Germline CDR1 SNHLY, CDR2 FYNNEI. CDR3 coding DNA: TGTGCCAGCAGACGGACAGGGTCAACCTACGAGCAGTACTTC. It specifies CASRRTGSTYEQYF.

The rearrangement links TRBV24-1 to TRBJ2-1; TRBD1 agrees at 7 bases. Germline V gene lookup returns CDR1 KGHDR and CDR2 SFDVKD. The length of the CDR3 is 15 residues. The ends lost 4 bases at V and 5 bases at J; junction bases unmatched: 7. The CDR3 reads CATSDPVQGDNEQFF. In DNA, the CDR3 is TGTGCCACCAGTGACCCCGTCCAGGGGGACAATGAGCAGTTCTTC.

The chain uses TRBV28 and TRBJ1-5; TRBD1 might be the D (6 bases). The ends were cut back, 6 bases at V and 6 bases at J, with 21 bases in the middle. This CDR3 has 16 amino acids. Per germline, CDR1 MDHEN and CDR2 SYDVKM. The CDR3 region has the DNA TGTGCCAGCAGCGAGGGAGGGGGGGCGGATGCTCAGCCCCAGCATTTT. This translates into CASSEGGGADAQPQHF.

The chain carries TRBV7-2 and TRBJ1-4; 8 bases are shared with TRBD1. Germline V lookup: CDR1 SGHTA, CDR2 FQGNSA. This CDR3 has 14 amino acids. Trimming cost V 5 bases and J 8 bases; bases outside gene matches: 7. The CDR3 region has the DNA TGTGCCAGCAGCCCGGACAGGGTCCGAGAAAAACTGTTTTTT. It translates to CASSPDRVREKLFF.

In DNA, the CDR3 is TGTGCCAGCAGCCCTCTTTGGGGGGGAGGGACTGGGGCCAACGTCCTGACTTTC. Encoded protein: CASSPLWGGGTGANVLTF. The V and J genes are TRBV6-2 or TRBV6-3 and TRBJ2-6, with TRBD2 matching 7 bases. V trimming: 6 bases; J trimming: 2 bases; junction bases outside the gene matches: 13. Germline V gene lookup returns CDR1 MNHEY and CDR2 SVGEGT. The CDR3 sequence is 18 residues long.

CDR3 nucleotide sequence: TGTGCCAGCAGCTCAGACAGGACGCAGCCCCAGCATTTT. Its translation is CASSSDRTQPQHF. The chain links TRBV7-2 to TRBJ1-5, with TRBD1 as a possible D gene (6 bases). Trimming shortened V by 4 bases and J by 7 bases, and 11 bases separated the two germline ends. Germline V CDR1 and CDR2: SGHTA, FQGNSA. CDR3 size: 13 residues.

The chain uses TRBV6-6 and TRBJ2-7; 8 bases are a match to TRBD2. The ends lost 5 bases at V and 4 bases at J; junction bases unmatched: 10. The germline gives CDR1 MNHNY, CDR2 SVGAGI (reference sequence). This CDR3 region has 15 residues. CDR3 in amino acids: CASSPGGGGPYEQYF. In DNA form, the CDR3 reads TGTGCCAGCAGTCCCGGGGGCGGGGGGCCTTACGAGCAGTACTTC.

This clone was observed once. V usage is TRBV28 and J usage is TRBJ2-1, with 9 bases identical to TRBD1. CDR3 size: 14 residues. The germline V gene has CDR1 MDHEN and CDR2 SYDVKM. The ends lost 7 bases at V and 2 bases at J; junction bases unmatched: 3. In DNA form, the CDR3 reads TGTGCCAGCATCGGGACAGGGACCTACAATGAGCAGTTCTTC. Translation gives CASIGTGTYNEQFF.